This TCR beta chain was sequenced during a study of blood T cell repertoires in COVID-19. In the study overall: Samples representing acute and convalescent COVID-19 were sourced from the United States, Italy and Spain.

This table comes from immunoSEQ multiplex PCR, and its TCRdb copy is limited to in-frame clones, with some not included. The sample records about 250,000 clones, nearly 90% being singletons. The length of the CDR3 is 15 residues. The germline gives CDR1 LGHDT, CDR2 YNNKEL (reference sequence). With 0 bases removed from V and 4 bases from J, the gap between germline ends came to 12 bases. The chain employs TRBV3-1 (or the pseudogene TRBV3-2) and TRBJ2-5; no firm D call. The origin of this receptor is a woman aged 60 to 75 with COVID-19, enrolled during active disease. Sequenced sample: peripheral blood. CDR3 region: CASSQEATTAETQYF. DNA of the CDR3: TGTGCCAGCAGCCAAGAGGCCACAACAGCAGAGACCCAGTACTTC.